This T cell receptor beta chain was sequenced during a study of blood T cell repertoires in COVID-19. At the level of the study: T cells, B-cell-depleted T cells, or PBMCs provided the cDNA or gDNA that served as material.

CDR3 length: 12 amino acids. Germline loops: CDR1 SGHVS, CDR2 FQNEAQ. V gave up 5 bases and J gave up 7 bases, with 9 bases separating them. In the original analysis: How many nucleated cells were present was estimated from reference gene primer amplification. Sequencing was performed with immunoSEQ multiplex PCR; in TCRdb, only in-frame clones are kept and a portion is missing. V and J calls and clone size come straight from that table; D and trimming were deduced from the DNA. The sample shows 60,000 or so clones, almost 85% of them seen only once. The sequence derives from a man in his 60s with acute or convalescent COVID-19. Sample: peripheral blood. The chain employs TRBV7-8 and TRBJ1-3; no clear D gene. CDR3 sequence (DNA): TGTGCCAGCAGCCCCCTCCGGAACACCATATATTTT. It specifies CASSPLRNTIYF. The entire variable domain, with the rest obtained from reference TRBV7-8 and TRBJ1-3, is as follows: GAGVSQSPRYKVAKRGQDVALRCDPISGHVSLFWYQQALGQGPEFLTYFQNEAQLDKSGLPSDRFFAERPEGSVSTLKIQRTQQEDSAVYLCASSPLRNTIYFGEGSWLTVV.